This is a list of T cell receptor beta chains from one sample in a study of blood T cell repertoires in COVID-19. Sequencing used immunoSEQ multiplex PCR; TCRdb keeps in-frame clones, though not all of them. The sample carries roughly 180,000 clones, 80% to 90% recorded once. The sample comprised peripheral blood. All receptors come from a middle-aged man who had recovered from COVID-19. The CDR3 runs from the conserved cysteine through the conserved F or W. The D gene is left open where the match is weak. Rows may omit the clone size; those that give it use once, few, many or a size class.

j_gene	abundance	v_gene	d_gene	CDR3nt	CDR3aa
TRBJ2-1	NA	TRBV19	NA	TGTGCCAGTAGTATACAGGGGCCGTACAATGAGCAGTTCTTC	CASSIQGPYNEQFF
TRBJ2-7	NA	TRBV28	NA	TGTGCCAGCAGTTTGCCAGGGTACGAGCAGTACTTC	CASSLPGYEQYF
TRBJ2-7	NA	TRBV27	TRBD1	TGTGCCAGCACTTTAAACCGGGACAGCGTGTACGAGCAGTACTTC	CASTLNRDSVYEQYF
TRBJ1-2	NA	TRBV29-1	TRBD1	TGCAGCACCCTTGCAGGACAGGGGTTCTATGGCTACACCTTC	CSTLAGQGFYGYTF
TRBJ2-7	NA	TRBV29-1	TRBD2	TGCAGCGTTGAATTAGCGGGGGTCTCCTACGAGCAGTACTTC	CSVELAGVSYEQYF
TRBJ2-5	NA	TRBV3-1/TRBV3-2	TRBD2	TGTGCCAGCAGCCAAACTAGCGGGGGTAGGTGGGAGACCCAGTACTTC	CASSQTSGGRWETQYF
TRBJ1-6	few	TRBV27	NA	TGTGCCAGCAGTTTCGGCCGAACAGGGTCACCCCTCCACTTT	CASSFGRTGSPLHF
TRBJ1-5	once	TRBV28	NA	TGTGCCAGCAGCCGCAGGGGAGGGGATCAGCCCCAGCATTTT	CASSRRGGDQPQHF
TRBJ2-2	NA	TRBV25-1	NA	TGTGCCAGCCGCACAGGGTGGGACGCCGGGGAGCTGTTTTTT	CASRTGWDAGELFF
TRBJ1-5	NA	TRBV5-5	NA	TGTGCCAGCTATATGATGAGTCAGCCCCAGCATTTT	CASYMMSQPQHF
TRBJ2-2	NA	TRBV27	TRBD2	TGTGCCAGCAGCTCCCTTGTAGCGGGGAGGACCGGGGAGCTGTTTTTT	CASSSLVAGRTGELFF
TRBJ1-5	few	TRBV5-6	TRBD1	TGTGCCAGCAGCTTTCGACAGGGGTCCAGGGCCCAGCATTTT	CASSFRQGSRAQHF
TRBJ2-5	NA	TRBV6-5	NA	TGTGCCAGCAGCAGTTTACAGATTCAAGAGACCCAGTACTTC	CASSSLQIQETQYF
TRBJ2-6	NA	TRBV24-1	NA	TGTGCCACCGGAGACGAGGCAACTGGGGCCAACGTCCTGACTTTC	CATGDEATGANVLTF
TRBJ1-2	NA	TRBV12-3/TRBV12-4	TRBD1	TGTGCCAGCAGTCATGACAGGGTCTATGGCTACACCTTC	CASSHDRVYGYTF
TRBJ1-4	NA	TRBV4-2	TRBD1	TGTGCCAGCAGCCGAATAGACAGGGGGCGGACTAATGAAAAACTGTTTTTT	CASSRIDRGRTNEKLFF
TRBJ2-2	NA	TRBV7-6	TRBD2	TGTGCCAGCAGCGCAAGCGGGGCGAACACCGGGGAGCTGTTTTTT	CASSASGANTGELFF
TRBJ1-5	NA	TRBV30	NA	TGTGCCTGGAAGGCGTTTTCGGGGCCCCAGCATTTT	CAWKAFSGPQHF
TRBJ2-6	NA	TRBV9	TRBD1	TGTGCCAGCAGCGGGACAGGGTCAGGGGCCAACGTCCTGACTTTC	CASSGTGSGANVLTF
TRBJ1-4	NA	TRBV5-1	TRBD1	TGCGCCAGCAGCTCCGGGACAGGGGGATTTGAAAAACTGTTTTTT	CASSSGTGGFEKLFF
TRBJ2-7	NA	TRBV10-3	TRBD2	TGTGCCATCAGTGAGGCGGGGGGCTCCTACGAGCAGTACTTC	CAISEAGGSYEQYF
TRBJ1-6	NA	TRBV9	NA	TGTGCCAGCAGGGCAGGGGCGAGCTATAATTCACCCCTCCACTTT	CASRAGASYNSPLHF
TRBJ2-7	NA	TRBV30	TRBD2	TGTGCCTGGGACTGGACTAGCTCCTACGAGCAGTACTTC	CAWDWTSSYEQYF
TRBJ2-7	NA	TRBV6-2/TRBV6-3	NA	TGTGCCAGCAGTTACTCGCCGGCCTACGAGCAGTACTTC	CASSYSPAYEQYF
TRBJ2-3	NA	TRBV6-4	TRBD1	TGTGCCAGCAGCTTAACAGGGGGCACAGATACGCAGTATTTT	CASSLTGGTDTQYF
TRBJ2-1	NA	TRBV20-1	TRBD2	TGCAGTGCTAGTAGCGGGAGCATTTTCTATGAGCAGTTCTTC	CSASSGSIFYEQFF
TRBJ1-1	NA	TRBV5-1	NA	TGCGCCAGCAGCTCCGGGACATCGAACACTGAAGCTTTCTTT	CASSSGTSNTEAFF
TRBJ2-5	once	TRBV10-3	TRBD2	TGTGCCATCAGTGGGACTAGCGGGATTGAGCAAGAGACCCAGTACTTC	CAISGTSGIEQETQYF
TRBJ2-1	medium-sized	TRBV4-3	TRBD2	TGCGCCAGCAGCCAAGGGCTAGCGGGATACAATGAGCAGTTCTTC	CASSQGLAGYNEQFF
TRBJ2-5	NA	TRBV1	NA	TGCACCAGCAGCCAGCTATTAGCGGGAGTAGCTTTAGAGACCCAGTACTTC	CTSSQLLAGVALETQYF
TRBJ2-3	NA	TRBV21-1	NA	TGTGCCAGCAGCAAATGGGGCCTAGCGGGAGCTACAGATACGCAGTATTTT	CASSKWGLAGATDTQYF
TRBJ2-3	NA	TRBV4-3	NA	TGCGCCAGCAGCCAAGATGAGGGGGGGAGCACAGATACGCAGTATTTT	CASSQDEGGSTDTQYF
TRBJ2-7	NA	TRBV5-1	NA	TGCGCCAGCAGCCCAAACCTGGGGAGTTCCTACGAGCAGTACTTC	CASSPNLGSSYEQYF
TRBJ2-3	NA	TRBV9	NA	TGTGCCAGCAGCGCGCGGGGGCTGGGAGATACGCAGTATTTT	CASSARGLGDTQYF
TRBJ2-7	NA	TRBV11-2	NA	TGTGCCAGCAGCTCCTCCAGCGGCATCTACGAGCAGTACTTC	CASSSSSGIYEQYF
TRBJ2-7	NA	TRBV21-1	NA	TGTGCCAGCAGCAAATCCGGTTCGGCAGGTGTTGATGGTGAGCAGTACTTC	CASSKSGSAGVDGEQYF
TRBJ2-6	NA	TRBV16	NA	TGTGCCAGCAGCCAATACACCTCTGGGGCCAACGTCCTGACTTTC	CASSQYTSGANVLTF
TRBJ1-6	NA	TRBV6-5	NA	TGTGCCAGCAGAACCCTAGACTCACCCCTCCACTTT	CASRTLDSPLHF
TRBJ1-2	NA	TRBV10-3	TRBD1	TGTGCCACTCAAGGGACAGGGAGGGAGGCTGGCTACACCTTC	CATQGTGREAGYTF
TRBJ2-7	few	TRBV5-4	NA	TGTGCCAGCAGCTTGGATCACTACGAGCAGTACTTC	CASSLDHYEQYF
TRBJ1-1	NA	TRBV2	TRBD1	TGTGCCAGCAGTCGACAGGGGGCCGACACTGAAGCTTTCTTT	CASSRQGADTEAFF
TRBJ2-1	many	TRBV4-3	NA	TGCGCCAGCAGCCAAGATCAAACCCCCCGGGGGAATGAGCAGTTCTTC	CASSQDQTPRGNEQFF
TRBJ1-2	NA	TRBV30	NA	TGTGCCTGGAGTGTCTTGTCGGGCAGGGTGGAAAATGGCTACACCTTC	CAWSVLSGRVENGYTF
TRBJ1-6	NA	TRBV28	NA	TGTGCCAGCAGTTTTTCAGGCGAACTCTCACCCCTCCACTTT	CASSFSGELSPLHF
TRBJ2-1	NA	TRBV27	NA	TGTGCCAGCAGTTCAGTAGGGGGCTACAATGAGCAGTTCTTC	CASSSVGGYNEQFF
TRBJ2-1	NA	TRBV7-8	TRBD2	TGTGCCAGCAGCTCACTAGCGATACCCTACAATGAGCAGTTCTTC	CASSSLAIPYNEQFF
TRBJ2-7	NA	TRBV28	NA	TGTGCCAGCAGGTCCGGGACAGATGGGACTAGGGAGTACTTC	CASRSGTDGTREYF
TRBJ1-5	NA	TRBV30	TRBD1	TGTGCCTGGAGTGCACAGGGGTGGGATCAGCCCCAGCATTTT	CAWSAQGWDQPQHF
TRBJ2-7	NA	TRBV25-1	NA	TGTGCCAGCACCGCCCAGGTCATCTCCTACGAGCAGTACTTC	CASTAQVISYEQYF
TRBJ1-2	once	TRBV12-5	NA	TGTGCTAGTGGCCCGACTCGCTTATGCTACACCTTC	CASGPTRLCYTF
TRBJ2-1	NA	TRBV18	NA	TGTGCCAGCTCTCCCAGAGGTCATGAGCAGTTCTTC	CASSPRGHEQFF
TRBJ2-1	NA	TRBV7-2	TRBD2	TGTGCCAGCAGCTTAGGGGCCGGGGGGGGCAATGAGCAGTTCTTC	CASSLGAGGGNEQFF
TRBJ2-1	NA	TRBV5-6	TRBD2	TGTGCCAGCAGCGTGGGACTAGCGGCGAATGAGCAGTTCTTC	CASSVGLAANEQFF
TRBJ1-5	NA	TRBV7-2	TRBD1	TGTGCCAGCAGCTTAGCTTTAGGGACAGGGTATAGCAATCAGCCCCAGCATTTT	CASSLALGTGYSNQPQHF
TRBJ1-5	NA	TRBV10-3	TRBD1	TGTGCCATCAGTCCGGACAGGGGACAGCCCCAGCATTTT	CAISPDRGQPQHF
TRBJ2-2	NA	TRBV4-3	NA	TGCGCCAGCCGTCTCAGGTACTCGGCCGGGGAGCTGTTTTTT	CASRLRYSAGELFF
TRBJ2-5	NA	TRBV7-2	TRBD2	TGTGCCAGCAGCTTCGGGACTAGCGGTTGGGGGACCCAGTACTTC	CASSFGTSGWGTQYF
TRBJ1-5	NA	TRBV19	NA	TGTGCCAGCAACGGGGTTTTGGATCAGCCCCAGCATTTT	CASNGVLDQPQHF
TRBJ2-7	NA	TRBV28	NA	TGTGCCAGCAGTCCCACCAGGCTCCCCTCCGAGCAGTACTTC	CASSPTRLPSEQYF